This TCR beta chain derives from a study of PD-1 blockade in classical Hodgkin lymphoma. Study-wide results and caveats: Undefined causes, possibly disease activity or prior therapy, underlie the repertoire differences. It was reported that newly diagnosed patients had less baseline TCR diversity than healthy donors.

As for time point: newly diagnosed, previously untreated cHL patient sample. The comparison group had newly diagnosed, previously untreated classical Hodgkin lymphoma. Germline V lookup: CDR1 LNHDA, CDR2 SQIVND (reference sequence). V lost 5 bases and J 0 bases, leaving 10 bases between the germline ends. CDR3 size: 14 residues. On this clone itself: What it binds is unknown.

The repertoire was sequenced with immunoSEQ multiplex PCR; TCRdb's copy has only in-frame clones and lacks some. The sample yields about 17,000 clones, roughly 87% seen once. The sequenced sample was peripheral blood mononuclear cells (PBMCs). V usage is TRBV19 and J usage is TRBJ1-2; D may be TRBD1 (5 bases). The TCR was taken from a human donor with classical Hodgkin lymphoma. Written as DNA, the CDR3 is TGTGCCAGTAGTCCAGACAGAGCTAACTATGGCTACACCTTC. This sequence encodes CASSPDRANYGYTF.